This T cell receptor (beta chain) was observed in a study of blood T cell repertoires in COVID-19. Study summary: COVID-19 samples, acute and convalescent, were from the United States, Italy and Spain. T cells, B-cell-depleted T cells, or PBMCs supplied cDNA or gDNA.

From germline, CDR1 is MNHNY and CDR2 SVGAGI (reference sequence). The CDR3 is 15 residues long. The V gene end was trimmed by 5 bases and the J gene end by 3 bases; junction bases not matched to a gene: 7. How the authors handled the data: The authors estimated nucleated cell counts from reference gene primer amplification. The assay was immunoSEQ multiplex PCR, and TCRdb's table has in-frame clones only and misses some. V, J and clone size reflect that table, while D and trimming were determined from the DNA. The sample yields about 140,000 clones, 80% to 85% seen once. Sequenced input: peripheral blood. V is TRBV6-6 and J is TRBJ2-7; 10 nucleotides agree with TRBD1. The origin of this receptor is a human donor in a cohort sampled during active COVID-19. CDR3 nucleotide sequence: TGTGCCAGCAGTACGGGACAGGGGATTTTCTACGAGCAGTACTTC. Amino acid sequence: CASSTGQGIFYEQYF.